This T cell receptor (beta chain) emerged from a study of blood T cells in healthy people across ages. In the case of this clonotype: The antigen remains unidentified.

Germline V CDR1 and CDR2: MGHRA, YSYEKL. The CDR3 is made up of 15 amino acids. Trimming took 8 bases from V and 4 from J, leaving 20 bases between them. There were healthy Caucasian individuals from Russia, aged 6 to 90, serving as donors. A J-beta primer mix and a sample-barcoded 5' primer were used in a second PCR of roughly 6 to 12 cycles. TCRdb re-called the 5' RACE reads through MiXCR, storing one row per CDR3 protein. This table holds around 1,600,000 distinct CDR3 sequences, less than 45% found once. Study-level results: PBMCs left unsorted prevented a conclusive naive versus antigen-experienced comparison. CMV status of donors was unknown, possibly confounding expanded clonotype changes.

V is TRBV4-1 and J is TRBJ1-1; D is possibly TRBD1 (5 bases). The sequence came from a woman younger than 30 in good health. The source material was blood. CDR3 in amino acids: CASATSGRGGTEAFF. The CDR3 bases are TGCGCCAGCGCGACCTCAGGGCGAGGCGGCACTGAAGCTTTCTTT.